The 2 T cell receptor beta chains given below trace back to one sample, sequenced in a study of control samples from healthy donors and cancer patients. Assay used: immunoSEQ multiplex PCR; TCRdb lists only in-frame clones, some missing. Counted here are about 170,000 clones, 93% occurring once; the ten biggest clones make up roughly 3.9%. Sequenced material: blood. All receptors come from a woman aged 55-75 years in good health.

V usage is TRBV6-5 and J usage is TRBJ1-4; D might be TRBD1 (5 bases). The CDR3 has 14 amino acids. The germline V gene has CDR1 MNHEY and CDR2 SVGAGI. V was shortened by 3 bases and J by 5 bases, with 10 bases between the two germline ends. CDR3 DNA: TGTGCCAGCAGTTATTCAGGGACCAATGAAAAACTGTTTTTT. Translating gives CASSYSGTNEKLFF.

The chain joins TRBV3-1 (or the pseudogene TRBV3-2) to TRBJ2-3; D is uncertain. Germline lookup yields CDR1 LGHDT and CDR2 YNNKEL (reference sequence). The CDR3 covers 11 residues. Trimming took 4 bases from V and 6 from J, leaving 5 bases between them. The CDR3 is CASSRLDTQYF. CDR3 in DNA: TGTGCCAGCAGCCGACTGGATACGCAGTATTTT.